The text below deals with one T cell receptor (beta chain). The antigen remains undetermined. This entry comes from a study of identifying expanded T cells in peripheral blood. Findings and limits, study-wide: Roughly 2-week clone count variance significantly increased as total template count grew. Over around two and four weeks, about 16 and 19 clones changed, versus 1.2 between replicates.

Repertoires were generated with immunoSEQ multiplex PCR, while TCRdb's copy carries only in-frame clones and drops some. The table lists around 120,000 clones, 85% to 90% of them singletons, with around 17% in the top ten. Germline values: CDR1 SGHTA, CDR2 FQGNSA. Deletions cut 4 bases from V and 8 bases from J, with 14 bases between. The CDR3 consists of 13 residues. Healthy donors had no documented immune events, such as infections, while sampled. The clonotype comes from a person between 18 and 69 years old in good health. The chain is built from TRBV7-2 and TRBJ1-2; the D is unclear. Sequencing was done on a sample of blood. The CDR3 DNA sequence: TGTGCCAGCAGCTCCTATACGGGGAGGGGCTACACCTTC. Protein sequence: CASSSYTGRGYTF.